This passage covers 10 T cell receptor beta chains from one sample sequenced in a study of Ad26.COV2.S vaccination and SARS-CoV-2 variants. The data were produced by immunoSEQ multiplex PCR, yet TCRdb's version contains in-frame clones alone and is incomplete. The table has roughly 320,000 clones, around 86% seen once; the top ten hold around 3.6%. Treatment meaning: 15 to 20 received Ad26.COV2.S at low or high dose, single or two shots; 5 received placebo; per-sample allocation not given. The samples were gathered on day 63 after the first injection of vaccine or placebo. The sequenced sample was peripheral blood, obtained in a trial of Ad26.COV2.S vaccine versus placebo. The receptors shown here come from a person aged 18-60 years who received the Ad26.COV2.S COVID-19 vaccine or a placebo.

The chain recombines TRBV19 with TRBJ2-7, with D perhaps TRBD1 or TRBD2 (7 bases each). CDR3 length equals 15 residues. The V end lost 4 bases, the J end lost 2 bases, and 15 bases lay between the germline ends. Germline lookup yields CDR1 LNHDA and CDR2 SQIVND (reference sequence). This CDR3 reads CASSTRQGGTYEQYF. The CDR3 nucleotides read TGTGCCAGTAGTACCAGACAGGGAGGGACCTACGAGCAGTACTTC.

The V and J genes are TRBV18 and TRBJ1-2; D gene uncertain. CDR3 size: 15 residues. The germline CDR1 and CDR2 sequences are KGHSH and LQKENI. Deletions cut 1 base from V and 5 bases from J, with 14 bases between. This chain's CDR3 is CASSPQGNSDYGYTF. As DNA, the CDR3 is TGTGCCAGCTCACCACAGGGTAACTCGGATTATGGCTACACCTTC.

This sequence joins TRBV6-6 and TRBJ1-3, with 10 bases identical to TRBD1. This CDR3 comprises 16 residues. V shed 4 bases, J shed 4 bases, and the junction held 7 bases outside the gene matches. Germline V lookup: CDR1 MNHNY, CDR2 SVGAGI (reference sequence). Here the CDR3 DNA reads TGTGCCAGCAGTTTCCACCGGGACAGGGGCGGAAACACCATATATTTT. It is translated as CASSFHRDRGGNTIYF.

V gene TRBV6-2 or TRBV6-3 combines with J gene TRBJ2-1; possibly TRBD1 or TRBD2 for D (6 bases each). The CDR3 extends over 16 amino acids. Between the trimmed V and J ends, which lost 5 bases and 2 bases, there was a span of 16 bases. Germline V gives CDR1 MNHEY, CDR2 SVGEGT. Written as DNA, the CDR3 is TGTGCCAGCAGTGGCTATAGGGGGAGGACCTACAATGAGCAGTTCTTC. It encodes CASSGYRGRTYNEQFF.

The rearrangement joins TRBV6-5 to TRBJ1-5; D is perhaps TRBD1 (5 bases). V was cut by 4 bases and J by 4 bases, with 11 bases left in between. The CDR3 is 14 amino acids. Germline V lookup: CDR1 MNHEY, CDR2 SVGAGI. DNA of the CDR3: TGTGCCAGCAGTTCTTATCAGGGTAATCAGCCCCAGCATTTT. It translates to CASSSYQGNQPQHF.

V and J are TRBV7-3 and TRBJ2-4; D is perhaps TRBD1 (6 bases). Germline V gene lookup returns CDR1 SGHTA and CDR2 FQGTGA. The V and J ends lost 4 bases and 1 base respectively, with 11 bases between them. The CDR3 covers 15 residues. The CDR3 loop is CASSSHGQAKNIQYF. The CDR3 DNA reads TGTGCCAGCAGCTCCCACGGACAGGCCAAAAACATTCAGTACTTC.

This chain links TRBV30 with TRBJ1-1, with 9 nucleotides matching TRBD1. This CDR3 has 15 residues. After removal of 5 bases from V and 5 bases from J, the junction contained 12 bases not matched to a gene. Germline CDR1 and CDR2: GTSNPN and SVGIG (reference sequence). The CDR3 is CAWEPGQGTTTEAFF. CDR3 nucleotide sequence: TGTGCCTGGGAACCGGGACAGGGTACTACAACTGAAGCTTTCTTT.

J is TRBJ2-1 and V is TRBV5-8; D not resolved. V gave up 1 base and J gave up 5 bases, with 13 bases separating them. Germline V gives CDR1 SGHTS, CDR2 YDEGEE. This CDR3 comprises 15 residues. The DNA of the CDR3 is TGTGCCAGCAGCTTGTTAAGGACCGCTGACAATGAGCAGTTCTTC. Its translation: CASSLLRTADNEQFF.

This chain joins TRBV5-1 and TRBJ1-6; a possible D gene is TRBD1 (6 bases). V dropped 3 bases and J dropped 7 bases, with 11 bases sitting between them. This CDR3 has 14 residues. In germline, CDR1 is SGHRS, CDR2 YFSETQ. This CDR3 reads CASSSGQANSPLHF. The CDR3 DNA follows: TGCGCCAGCAGCTCGGGACAAGCGAATTCACCCCTCCACTTT.

This chain joins TRBV29-1 and TRBJ2-1, with a weak D call TRBD1 (5 bases). Germline lookup yields CDR1 SQVTM and CDR2 ANQGSEA. V shed 2 bases and J shed 5 bases, with 19 bases lying between them. This CDR3 is 16 amino acids long. The CDR3, as DNA: TGCAGCGTTGAAAGGAGTAGCCCAGGGCGCGACAATGAGCAGTTCTTC. Its translation is CSVERSSPGRDNEQFF.